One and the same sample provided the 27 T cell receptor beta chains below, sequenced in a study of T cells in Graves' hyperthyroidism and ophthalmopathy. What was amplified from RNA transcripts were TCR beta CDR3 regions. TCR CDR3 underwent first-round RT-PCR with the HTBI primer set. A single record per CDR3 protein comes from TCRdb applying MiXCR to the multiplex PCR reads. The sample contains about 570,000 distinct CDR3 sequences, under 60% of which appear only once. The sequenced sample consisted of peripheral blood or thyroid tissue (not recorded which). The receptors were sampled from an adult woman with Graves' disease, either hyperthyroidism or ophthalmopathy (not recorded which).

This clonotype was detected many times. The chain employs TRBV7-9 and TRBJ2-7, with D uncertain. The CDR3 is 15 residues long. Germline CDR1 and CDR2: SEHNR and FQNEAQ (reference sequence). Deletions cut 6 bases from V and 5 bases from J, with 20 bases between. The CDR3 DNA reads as TGTGCCAGCAGTAATCCAAGCCTCGTGTGGGACGAGCAGTACTTC. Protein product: CASSNPSLVWDEQYF. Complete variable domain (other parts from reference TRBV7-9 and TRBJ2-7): DTGVSQNPRHKITKRGQNVTFRCDPISEHNRLYWYRQTLGQGPEFLTYFQNEAQLEKSRLLSDRFSAERPKGSFSTLEIQRTEQGDSAMYLCASSNPSLVWDEQYFGPGTRLTVT.

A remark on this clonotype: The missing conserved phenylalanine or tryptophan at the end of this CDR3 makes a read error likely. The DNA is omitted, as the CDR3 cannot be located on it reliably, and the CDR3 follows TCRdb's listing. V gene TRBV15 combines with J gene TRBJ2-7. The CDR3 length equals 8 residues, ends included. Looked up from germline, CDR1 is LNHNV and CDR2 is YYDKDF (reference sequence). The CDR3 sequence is CATGRRFY.

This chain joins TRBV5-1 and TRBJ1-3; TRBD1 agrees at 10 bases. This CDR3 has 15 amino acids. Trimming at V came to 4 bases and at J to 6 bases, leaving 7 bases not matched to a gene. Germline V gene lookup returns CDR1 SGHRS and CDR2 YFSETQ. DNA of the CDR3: TGCGCCAGCAGCCCGGGACAGGGGCCTGAAAACACCATATATTTT. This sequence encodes CASSPGQGPENTIYF.

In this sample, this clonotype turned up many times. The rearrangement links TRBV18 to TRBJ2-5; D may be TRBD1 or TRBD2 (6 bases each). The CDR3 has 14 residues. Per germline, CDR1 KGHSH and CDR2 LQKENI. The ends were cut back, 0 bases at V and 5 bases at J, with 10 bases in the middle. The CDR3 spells CASSPPGGRETQYF. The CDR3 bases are TGTGCCAGCTCACCACCGGGGGGCCGGGAGACCCAGTACTTC.

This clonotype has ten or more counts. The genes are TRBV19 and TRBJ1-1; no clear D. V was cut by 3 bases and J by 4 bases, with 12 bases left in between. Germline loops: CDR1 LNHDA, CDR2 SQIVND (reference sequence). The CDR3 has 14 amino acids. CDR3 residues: CASSIEGKSTEAFF. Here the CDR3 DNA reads TGTGCCAGTAGTATCGAGGGAAAAAGCACTGAAGCTTTCTTT.

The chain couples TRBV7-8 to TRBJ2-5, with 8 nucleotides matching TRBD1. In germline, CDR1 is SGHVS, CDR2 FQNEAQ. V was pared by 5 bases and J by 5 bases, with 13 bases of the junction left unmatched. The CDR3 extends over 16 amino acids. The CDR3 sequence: CASSADRANTGETQYF. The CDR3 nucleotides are TGTGCCAGCAGCGCGGACAGGGCGAACACCGGGGAGACCCAGTACTTC.

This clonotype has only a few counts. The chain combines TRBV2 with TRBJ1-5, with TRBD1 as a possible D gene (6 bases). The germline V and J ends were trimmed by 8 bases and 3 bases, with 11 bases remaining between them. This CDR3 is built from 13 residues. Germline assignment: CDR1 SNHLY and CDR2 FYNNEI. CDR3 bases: TGTGCCAGCCGGGACATAATCAATCAGCCCCAGCATTTT. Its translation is CASRDIINQPQHF.

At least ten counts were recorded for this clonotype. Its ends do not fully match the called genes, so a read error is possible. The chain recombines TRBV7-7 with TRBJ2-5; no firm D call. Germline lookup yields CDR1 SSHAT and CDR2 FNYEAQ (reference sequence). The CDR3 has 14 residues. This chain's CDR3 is CASSPRSAQETQYF. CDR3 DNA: TGTGCTAGCAGCCCTAGAAGCGCCCAAGAGACCCAGTACTTC.

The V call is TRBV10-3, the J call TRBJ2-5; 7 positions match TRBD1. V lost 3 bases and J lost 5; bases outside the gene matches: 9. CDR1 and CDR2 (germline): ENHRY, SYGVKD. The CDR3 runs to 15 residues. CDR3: CAISDSDREIETQYF. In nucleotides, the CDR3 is TGTGCCATCAGTGACTCTGACAGGGAGATTGAGACCCAGTACTTC.

This CDR3 is CARQFGLTNTEAFF. In DNA form, the CDR3 reads TGTGCCAGGCAGTTCGGACTTACGAACACTGAAGCTTTCTTT. This chain joins TRBV9 and TRBJ1-1; D not resolved. Trimming cost V 8 bases and J 1 base, with 15 bases left between them. The CDR3 has 14 residues. Germline loops: CDR1 SGDLS, CDR2 YYNGEE.

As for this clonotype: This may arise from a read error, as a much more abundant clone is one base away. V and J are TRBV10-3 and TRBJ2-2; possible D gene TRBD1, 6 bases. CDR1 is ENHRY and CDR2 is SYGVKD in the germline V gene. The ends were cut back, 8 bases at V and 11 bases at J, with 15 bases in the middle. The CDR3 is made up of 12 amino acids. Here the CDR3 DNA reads TGTGCCATCCGGGACACAATAAACGAGCTGTTTTTT. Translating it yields CAIRDTINELFF.

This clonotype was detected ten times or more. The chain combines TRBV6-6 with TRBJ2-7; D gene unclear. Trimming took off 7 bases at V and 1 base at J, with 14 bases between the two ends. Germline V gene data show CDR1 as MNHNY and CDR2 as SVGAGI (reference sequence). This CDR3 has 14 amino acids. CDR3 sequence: CASTQRVESYEQYF. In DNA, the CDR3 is TGTGCCAGCACGCAAAGGGTGGAATCCTACGAGCAGTACTTC.

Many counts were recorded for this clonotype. The CDR3 is CASSLTETSGAYEQYF. The CDR3 bases are TGTGCCAGCAGCTTAACCGAGACTAGCGGAGCCTACGAGCAGTACTTC. The chain carries TRBV7-3 and TRBJ2-7; 9 nucleotides agree with TRBD2. From germline, CDR1 is SGHTA and CDR2 FQGTGA. This CDR3 has 16 residues. V was clipped by 0 bases and J by 2 bases; unmatched bases: 5.

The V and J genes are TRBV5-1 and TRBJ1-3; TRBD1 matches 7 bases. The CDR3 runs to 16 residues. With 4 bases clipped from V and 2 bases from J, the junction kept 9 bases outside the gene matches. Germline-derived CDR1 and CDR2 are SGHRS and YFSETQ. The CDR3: CASSPGDSGAGNTIYF. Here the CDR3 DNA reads TGCGCCAGCAGCCCGGGGGACAGCGGCGCTGGAAACACCATATATTTT.

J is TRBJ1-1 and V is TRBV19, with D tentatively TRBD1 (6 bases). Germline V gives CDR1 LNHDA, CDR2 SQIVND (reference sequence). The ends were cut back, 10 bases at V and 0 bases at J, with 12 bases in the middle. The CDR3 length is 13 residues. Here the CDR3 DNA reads TGTGCCATCGGACAGAATTTGAACACTGAAGCTTTCTTT. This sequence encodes CAIGQNLNTEAFF.

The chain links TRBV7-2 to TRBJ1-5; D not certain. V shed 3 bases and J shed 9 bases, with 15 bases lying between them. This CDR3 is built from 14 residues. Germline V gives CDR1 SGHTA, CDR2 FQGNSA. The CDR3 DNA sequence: TGTGCCAGCAGCTTTACAGCTCAATCAGGGCCCCAGCATTTT. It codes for CASSFTAQSGPQHF.

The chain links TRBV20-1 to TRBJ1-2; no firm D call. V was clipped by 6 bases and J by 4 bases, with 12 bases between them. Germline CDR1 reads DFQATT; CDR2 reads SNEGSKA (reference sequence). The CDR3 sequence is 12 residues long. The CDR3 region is CSAWAILYGYTF. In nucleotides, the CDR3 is TGCAGTGCCTGGGCCATCCTCTATGGCTACACCTTC.

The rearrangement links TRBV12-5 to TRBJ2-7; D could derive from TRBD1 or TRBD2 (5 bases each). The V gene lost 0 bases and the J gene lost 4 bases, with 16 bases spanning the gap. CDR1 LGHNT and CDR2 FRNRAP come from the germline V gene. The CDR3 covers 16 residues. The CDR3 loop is CASGLVLGETTYEQYF. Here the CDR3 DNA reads TGTGCTAGTGGTTTGGTACTAGGGGAGACCACATACGAGCAGTACTTC.

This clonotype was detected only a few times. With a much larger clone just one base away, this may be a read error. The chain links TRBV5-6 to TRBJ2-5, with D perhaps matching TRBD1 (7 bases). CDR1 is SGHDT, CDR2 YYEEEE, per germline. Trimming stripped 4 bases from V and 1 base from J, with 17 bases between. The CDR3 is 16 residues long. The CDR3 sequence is CASSRGGGTAQETQYF. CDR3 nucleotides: TGTGCCAGCAGCCGAGGAGGGGGGACAGCCCAAGAGACCCAGTACTTC.

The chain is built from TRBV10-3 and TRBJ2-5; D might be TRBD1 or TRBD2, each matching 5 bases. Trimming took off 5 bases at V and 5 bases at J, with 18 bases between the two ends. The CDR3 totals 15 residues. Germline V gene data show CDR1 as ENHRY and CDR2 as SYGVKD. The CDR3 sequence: CAISLSEGMMETQYF. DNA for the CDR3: TGTGCCATCAGTCTGTCAGAGGGGATGATGGAGACCCAGTACTTC.

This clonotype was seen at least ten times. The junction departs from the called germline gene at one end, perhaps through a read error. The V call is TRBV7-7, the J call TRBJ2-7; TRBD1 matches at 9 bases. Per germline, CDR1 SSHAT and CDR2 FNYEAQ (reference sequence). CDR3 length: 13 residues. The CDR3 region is CASSQDRGDEQYF. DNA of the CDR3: TGTGCTAGCAGCCAGGACAGGGGCGATGAGCAGTACTTC.

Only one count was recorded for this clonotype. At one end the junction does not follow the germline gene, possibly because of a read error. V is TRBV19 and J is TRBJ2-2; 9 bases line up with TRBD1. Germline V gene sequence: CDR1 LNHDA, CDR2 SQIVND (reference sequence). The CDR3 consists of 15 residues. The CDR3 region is CASGTGTGNTGELFF. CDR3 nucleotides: TGTGCCAGTGGAACCGGGACAGGGAACACTGGGGAGCTGTTTTTT.

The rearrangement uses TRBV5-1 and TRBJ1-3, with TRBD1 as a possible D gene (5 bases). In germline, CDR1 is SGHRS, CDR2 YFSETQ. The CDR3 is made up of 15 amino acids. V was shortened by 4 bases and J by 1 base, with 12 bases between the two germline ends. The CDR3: CASSRRGESGNTIYF. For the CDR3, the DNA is TGCGCCAGCAGCCGCCGGGGGGAATCTGGAAACACCATATATTTT.

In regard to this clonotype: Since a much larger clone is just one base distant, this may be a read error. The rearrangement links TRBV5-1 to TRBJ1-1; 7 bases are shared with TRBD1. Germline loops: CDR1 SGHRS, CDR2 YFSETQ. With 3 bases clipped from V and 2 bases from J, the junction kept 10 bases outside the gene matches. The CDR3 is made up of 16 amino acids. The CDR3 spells CASSSATGTANTEAFF. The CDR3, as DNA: TGCGCCAGCAGCTCGGCTACAGGGACAGCCAACACTGAAGCTTTCTTT.

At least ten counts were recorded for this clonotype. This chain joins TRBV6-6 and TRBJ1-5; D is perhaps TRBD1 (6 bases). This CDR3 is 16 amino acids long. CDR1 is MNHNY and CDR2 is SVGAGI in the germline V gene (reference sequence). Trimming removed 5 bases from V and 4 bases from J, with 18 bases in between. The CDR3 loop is CASSTAGASLNQPQHF. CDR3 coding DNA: TGTGCCAGCAGTACGGCAGGGGCATCTTTGAATCAGCCCCAGCATTTT.

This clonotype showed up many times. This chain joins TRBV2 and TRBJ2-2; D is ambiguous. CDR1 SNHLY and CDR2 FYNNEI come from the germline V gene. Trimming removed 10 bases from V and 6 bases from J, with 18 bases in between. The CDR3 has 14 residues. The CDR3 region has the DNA TGTGCCACCACTCGACCCGGCGTGGCCGGGGAGCTGTTTTTT. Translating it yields CATTRPGVAGELFF.

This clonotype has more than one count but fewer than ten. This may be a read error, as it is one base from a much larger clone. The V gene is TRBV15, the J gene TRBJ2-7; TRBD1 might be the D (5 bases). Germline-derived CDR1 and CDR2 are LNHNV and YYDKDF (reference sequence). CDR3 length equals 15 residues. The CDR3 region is CAASSPDSRSYEQYF. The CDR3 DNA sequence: TGTGCCGCCAGCAGTCCTGACAGTCGATCCTACGAGCAGTACTTC.